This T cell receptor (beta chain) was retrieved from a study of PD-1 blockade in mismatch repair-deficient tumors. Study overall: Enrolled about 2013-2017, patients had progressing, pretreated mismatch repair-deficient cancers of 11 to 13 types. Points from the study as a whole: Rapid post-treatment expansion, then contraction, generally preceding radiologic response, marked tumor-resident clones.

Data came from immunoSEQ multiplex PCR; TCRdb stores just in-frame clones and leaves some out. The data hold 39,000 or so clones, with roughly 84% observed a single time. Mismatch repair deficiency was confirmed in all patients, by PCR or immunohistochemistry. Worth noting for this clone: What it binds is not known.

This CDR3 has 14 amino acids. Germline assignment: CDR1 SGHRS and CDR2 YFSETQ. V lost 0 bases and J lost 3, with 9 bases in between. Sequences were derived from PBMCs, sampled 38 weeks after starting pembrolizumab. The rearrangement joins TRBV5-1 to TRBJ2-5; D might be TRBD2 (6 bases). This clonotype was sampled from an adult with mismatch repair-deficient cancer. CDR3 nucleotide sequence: TGCGCCAGCAGCTTGGCCTCGGGAGAAGAGACCCAGTACTTC. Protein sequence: CASSLASGEETQYF.